Each of the 30 T cell receptor beta chains below was sequenced from the same sample in a study of blood T cell repertoires in COVID-19. The repertoire was sequenced with immunoSEQ multiplex PCR; TCRdb's copy has only in-frame clones and lacks some. The sample shows around 180,000 clones, approximately 84% of them seen only once. Source material: PBMCs or T cells enriched from blood (not recorded which). Receptors were obtained from a man in his fifties who had recovered from COVID-19.

This chain connects TRBV28 to TRBJ2-7, with TRBD2 matching 13 bases. The CDR3 has 19 amino acids. Per the germline V gene, CDR1 is MDHEN and CDR2 is SYDVKM. V trimming: 4 bases; J trimming: 7 bases; junction bases outside the gene matches: 19. The CDR3 region has the DNA TGTGCCAGCAGTTCCTCTCCCGGGACTAGCGGGGACCAAGTAGCAGAGCAGTACTTC. Translation gives CASSSSPGTSGDQVAEQYF.

The chain carries TRBV5-5 and TRBJ1-2; D might be TRBD1 (5 bases). V lost 3 bases, J lost 4 bases, and 10 bases lay in between. The length of the CDR3 is 13 residues. Germline values: CDR1 SGHKS, CDR2 YYEKEE (reference sequence). The CDR3 DNA reads as TGTGCCAGCAGCTCCGGGGGTGCCTATGGCTACACCTTC. This gives the protein CASSSGGAYGYTF.

As for this clone: Other nucleotide sequences from this sample produce the same CDR3. The V gene is TRBV5-1, the J gene TRBJ2-3; no clear D gene. The germline CDR1 and CDR2 sequences are SGHRS and YFSETQ. With 4 bases removed from V and 6 bases from J, the gap between germline ends came to 12 bases. The length of the CDR3 is 13 residues. In DNA, the CDR3 is TGCGCCAGCAGCCCCGGCGGAGTCGATACGCAGTATTTT. Protein product: CASSPGGVDTQYF.

The chain couples TRBV5-1 to TRBJ1-4; D might be TRBD1 (6 bases). The CDR3 contains 15 residues. From germline, CDR1 is SGHRS and CDR2 YFSETQ. The V end lost 2 bases, the J end lost 0 bases, and 8 bases lay between the germline ends. In nucleotides, the CDR3 is TGCGCCAGCAGCTTTCAGGGGACAACTAATGAAAAACTGTTTTTT. It translates to CASSFQGTTNEKLFF. Combining the CDR3 with reference TRBV5-1 and TRBJ1-4 gives the whole variable domain KAGVTQTPRYLIKTRGQQVTLSCSPISGHRSVSWYQQTPGQGLQFLFEYFSETQRNKGNFPGRFSGRQFSNSRSEMNVSTLELGDSALYLCASSFQGTTNEKLFFGSGTQLSVL.

This chain links TRBV7-9 with TRBJ2-7; a possible D gene is TRBD1 (5 bases). V lost 7 bases, J lost 6 bases, and 13 bases lay in between. This CDR3 region has 12 residues. Germline V CDR1 and CDR2: SEHNR, FQNEAQ (reference sequence). CDR3 in DNA: TGTGCCAGCACCCAGGGAACGGGCGAGCAGTACTTC. It is translated as CASTQGTGEQYF. Full variable domain (outside the CDR3, taken from reference TRBV7-9 and TRBJ2-7): DTGVSQNPRHKITKRGQNVTFRCDPISEHNRLYWYRQTLGQGPEFLTYFQNEAQLEKSRLLSDRFSAERPKGSFSTLEIQRTEQGDSAMYLCASTQGTGEQYFGPGTRLTVT.

This rearrangement joins TRBV5-4 to TRBJ1-6; TRBD1 might be the D (5 bases). V lost 3 bases and J 7 bases, leaving 11 bases between the germline ends. Per the germline V gene, CDR1 is SGHNT and CDR2 is YYREEE (reference sequence). The CDR3 covers 14 residues. The chain's CDR3 is CASSSQGTNSPLHF. The DNA for the CDR3 is TGTGCCAGCAGCTCCCAGGGTACGAATTCACCCCTCCACTTT.

This clone was found a few times. The chain employs TRBV6-5 and TRBJ1-3; no definite D call. Germline V lookup: CDR1 MNHEY, CDR2 SVGAGI. Trimming cost V 0 bases and J 7 bases, with 7 bases left between them. This CDR3 has 13 amino acids. The CDR3 bases are TGTGCCAGCAGTTACTCCGGGAAGAACACCATATATTTT. It translates to CASSYSGKNTIYF.

The chain couples TRBV18 to TRBJ2-3; 8 positions match TRBD2. The CDR3 contains 15 residues. Per the germline V gene, CDR1 is KGHSH and CDR2 is LQKENI. The V gene end was trimmed by 5 bases and the J gene end by 2 bases; junction bases not matched to a gene: 6. The CDR3 reads CASSSTSGITDTQYF. In DNA, the CDR3 is TGTGCCAGCTCATCTACTAGCGGTATCACAGATACGCAGTATTTT.

The chain couples TRBV21-1 to TRBJ1-6. TRBV21-1 represents a pseudogene. The CDR3 is made up of 16 amino acids. In DNA form, the CDR3 reads TGTGCCAGCAGCACCCCCTCGGTAAGAAATAATTCACCCCTCCACTTT. Its translation: CASSTPSVRNNSPLHF.

A few counts support this clone. The chain combines TRBV7-2 with TRBJ2-3; D may be TRBD2 (6 bases). V shed 4 bases and J shed 2 bases, with 7 bases lying between them. Germline V gene lookup returns CDR1 SGHTA and CDR2 FQGNSA. The CDR3 length is 13 residues. The CDR3 nucleotides are TGTGCCAGCAGCTGGGACTTCACAGATACGCAGTATTTT. Protein: CASSWDFTDTQYF.

This chain uses TRBV7-8 with TRBJ2-7; 9 nucleotides align to TRBD1. After removal of 4 bases from V and 3 bases from J, the junction contained 7 bases not matched to a gene. The germline gives CDR1 SGHVS, CDR2 FQNEAQ. This CDR3 is 15 amino acids long. The CDR3 nucleotides read TGTGCCAGCAGCTCACCGGGACAGGGTAGCTACGAGCAGTACTTC. It codes for CASSSPGQGSYEQYF.

The chain recombines TRBV7-8 with TRBJ1-1, with a tentative D call TRBD1 (5 bases). The CDR3 covers 13 residues. CDR1 is SGHVS, CDR2 FQNEAQ, per germline. V lost 5 bases, J lost 4 bases, and 11 bases lay in between. As DNA, the CDR3 is TGTGCCAGCAGCCCCCAGGGTCCCACTGAAGCTTTCTTT. This encodes CASSPQGPTEAFF.

The rearrangement uses TRBV6-1 and TRBJ1-5, with a possible D match to TRBD1 (5 bases). V shed 3 bases and J shed 9 bases, with 15 bases lying between them. This CDR3 spans 14 amino acids. Germline V lookup: CDR1 MNHNS, CDR2 SASEGT. The CDR3 region is CASSEGGKGLPQHF. DNA of the CDR3: TGTGCCAGCAGTGAGGGGGGGAAGGGGCTGCCCCAGCATTTT.

This clone was observed a single time. The chain uses TRBV19 and TRBJ1-5, with D hard to call. The germline V gene has CDR1 LNHDA and CDR2 SQIVND (reference sequence). V gave up 8 bases and J gave up 3 bases, with 14 bases separating them. The CDR3 consists of 14 residues. In DNA form, the CDR3 reads TGTGCCAGTCGCGAGTTAGTTCCCAATCAGCCCCAGCATTTT. Protein: CASRELVPNQPQHF.

The chain carries TRBV29-1 and TRBJ2-1; 7 nucleotides match TRBD1. Germline V gene data show CDR1 as SQVTM and CDR2 as ANQGSEA. The CDR3 covers 11 residues. Germline trimming cut 6 bases from V and 8 bases from J; bases unmatched to any gene: 4. CDR3 amino acids: CSVQGIHEQFF. CDR3 DNA: TGCAGCGTACAGGGGATCCATGAGCAGTTCTTC.

The chain couples TRBV19 to TRBJ1-5; 11 bases are a match to TRBD1. The V and J ends lost 1 base and 6 bases, in that order; junction bases with no gene match: 2. The germline gives CDR1 LNHDA, CDR2 SQIVND (reference sequence). The CDR3 loop spans 15 amino acids. CDR3 region: CASSIGTGGSQPQHF. DNA for the CDR3: TGTGCCAGTAGTATAGGGACAGGGGGCAGTCAGCCCCAGCATTTT.

This rearrangement joins TRBV6-5 to TRBJ2-7; 7 bases match TRBD1. In germline, CDR1 is MNHEY, CDR2 SVGAGI. The V segment lost 6 bases and the J segment 4 bases; nucleotides outside the gene matches: 9. There are 14 residues in the CDR3. The CDR3 coding sequence is TGTGCCAGCAGCCGAGACAGGGCTGGGTACGAGCAGTACTTC. Amino acids: CASSRDRAGYEQYF.

V and J are TRBV11-3 and TRBJ2-2; D gene uncertain. The germline gives CDR1 SGHNT, CDR2 YENEEA. CDR3 length: 14 residues. The V and J ends lost 5 bases and 6 bases respectively, with 13 bases between them. CDR3 residues: CASSGEPGSGELFF. CDR3 nucleotides: TGTGCCAGCAGCGGCGAACCGGGTTCCGGGGAGCTGTTTTTT.

The chain uses TRBV7-8 and TRBJ2-7; D is undetermined. This CDR3 has 13 residues. The germline V gene encodes CDR1 SGHVS and CDR2 FQNEAQ. Trimming pared 0 bases from V and 7 bases from J, leaving 10 bases between. CDR3 DNA sequence: TGTGCCAGCAGCTTAGCGTCAGGCCGGGAGCAGTACTTC. Translating gives CASSLASGREQYF.

The chain recombines TRBV6-2 or TRBV6-3 with TRBJ2-3; perhaps TRBD1 as D (6 bases). The length of the CDR3 is 15 residues. V dropped 4 bases and J dropped 1 base, with 12 bases sitting between them. From germline, CDR1 is MNHEY and CDR2 SVGEGT. DNA for the CDR3: TGTGCCAGCAGTTCCCGGGACACAGGCACAGATACGCAGTATTTT. As protein: CASSSRDTGTDTQYF.

This clone has just a few counts. The chain has TRBV2 and TRBJ1-2; 7 bases agree with TRBD1. The CDR3 is 14 residues long. The germline CDR1 and CDR2 sequences are SNHLY and FYNNEI. The junction had 8 bases not matched to a gene; V was cut back by 6 bases and J by 4 bases. For the CDR3, the DNA is TGTGCCAGCAGCTACAGGGGAGTGGGCTATGGCTACACCTTC. The encoded protein is CASSYRGVGYGYTF. Based on the CDR3 plus reference TRBV2 and TRBJ1-2, the full variable domain is EPEVTQTPSHQVTQMGQEVILRCVPISNHLYFYWYRQILGQKVEFLVSFYNNEISEKSEIFDDQFSVERPDGSNFTLKIRSTKLEDSAMYFCASSYRGVGYGYTFGSGTRLTVV.

This chain joins TRBV28 and TRBJ2-7, with 9 positions matching TRBD1. The V and J ends lost 6 bases and 3 bases, in that order; junction bases with no gene match: 3. In germline, CDR1 is MDHEN, CDR2 SYDVKM. There are 13 residues in the CDR3. In DNA, the CDR3 is TGTGCCAGCAGCCAGGACAGGGGCTACGAGCAGTACTTC. As protein: CASSQDRGYEQYF.

This chain joins TRBV7-2 and TRBJ1-2, with 11 bases lining up with TRBD1. J lost 4 bases, V lost 1 base, and 5 bases had no gene match. The CDR3 sequence is 16 residues long. Germline V gives CDR1 SGHTA, CDR2 FQGNSA. The chain's CDR3 is CASSLDLGTGGYGYTF. Here the CDR3 DNA reads TGTGCCAGCAGCTTAGATTTGGGGACAGGGGGCTATGGCTACACCTTC. The complete variable domain, with remaining parts taken from reference TRBV7-2 and TRBJ1-2, reads GAGVSQSPSNKVTEKGKDVELRCDPISGHTALYWYRQSLGQGLEFLIYFQGNSAPDKSGLPSDRFSAERTGGSVSTLTIQRTQQEDSAVYLCASSLDLGTGGYGYTFGSGTRLTVV.

The J gene is TRBJ1-2, the V gene TRBV7-2; D remains unclear. This CDR3 contains 16 residues. V was clipped by 5 bases and J by 1 base, with 17 bases between them. Looked up from germline, CDR1 is SGHTA and CDR2 is FQGNSA. The CDR3 loop reads CASSLRGGGDNYGYTF. CDR3 nucleotide sequence: TGTGCCAGCAGCCTACGGGGAGGTGGGGATAACTATGGCTACACCTTC.

The V gene is TRBV10-3, the J gene TRBJ2-3; 7 nucleotides match TRBD1. V shed 3 bases, J shed 7 bases, and the junction held 16 bases outside the gene matches. Per germline, CDR1 ENHRY and CDR2 SYGVKD. This CDR3 has 17 amino acids. The CDR3 protein is CAISDPRQGAARHTQYF. The CDR3 DNA reads TGTGCCATCAGTGACCCGCGACAGGGAGCGGCGCGGCATACGCAGTATTTT.

V and J are TRBV7-3 and TRBJ2-5; D may be TRBD2 (5 bases). Per the germline V gene, CDR1 is SGHTA and CDR2 is FQGTGA. Deletions cut 6 bases from V and 5 bases from J, with 13 bases between. CDR3 size: 13 residues. In DNA, the CDR3 is TGTGCCAGCAGGGCGGGCACTGAGGAGACCCAGTACTTC. This encodes CASRAGTEETQYF.

The chain has TRBV11-2 and TRBJ2-7, with D unclear. CDR3 size: 11 residues. Germline V lookup: CDR1 SGHAT, CDR2 FQNNGV. The V end lost 5 bases, the J end lost 3 bases, and 5 bases lay between the germline ends. CDR3 coding DNA: TGTGCCAGCAGCAACAACTACGAGCAGTACTTC. Translating it yields CASSNNYEQYF. Variable domain in full (rest from reference TRBV11-2 and TRBJ2-7): EAGVAQSPRYKIIEKRQSVAFWCNPISGHATLYWYQQILGQGPKLLIQFQNNGVVDDSQLPKDRFSAERLKGVDSTLKIQPAKLEDSAVYLCASSNNYEQYFGPGTRLTVT.

This clone was detected only once. V usage is TRBV18 and J usage is TRBJ2-3; D is perhaps TRBD1 (6 bases). The CDR3 sequence is 14 residues long. V lost 0 bases, J lost 6 bases, and 10 bases lay in between. CDR1 is KGHSH, CDR2 LQKENI, per germline. CDR3 DNA: TGTGCCAGCTCACCACCTATCGACAGGGATACGCAGTATTTT. Protein product: CASSPPIDRDTQYF. Using reference TRBV18 and TRBJ2-3 for the parts outside the CDR3, the full variable domain is NAGVMQNPRHLVRRRGQEARLRCSPMKGHSHVYWYRQLPEEGLKFMVYLQKENIIDESGMPKERFSAEFPKEGPSILRIQQVVRGDSAAYFCASSPPIDRDTQYFGPGTRLTVL.

CDR3 coding DNA: TGTGCCAGCAGCTCCCTCTCCACCGGGACAGGGAATGAAAAACTGTTTTTT. Its protein product is CASSSLSTGTGNEKLFF. The V and J genes are TRBV7-9 and TRBJ1-4; 9 bases match TRBD1. CDR1 is SEHNR and CDR2 is FQNEAQ in the germline V gene (reference sequence). There are 17 residues in the CDR3. The trim removed 4 bases at V and 5 bases at J, leaving 11 bases unmatched. Full variable domain (remainder filled in from reference TRBV7-9 and TRBJ1-4): DTGVSQNPRHKITKRGQNVTFRCDPISEHNRLYWYRQTLGQGPEFLTYFQNEAQLEKSRLLSDRFSAERPKGSFSTLEIQRTEQGDSAMYLCASSSLSTGTGNEKLFFGSGTQLSVL.

This chain uses TRBV29-1 with TRBJ1-4; possibly TRBD1 for D (6 bases). Germline lookup yields CDR1 SQVTM and CDR2 ANQGSEA. CDR3 length: 10 amino acids. V lost 4 bases and J 12 bases, leaving 9 bases between the germline ends. The CDR3 coding sequence is TGCAGCGTTGGCGAGGGGGAACTGTTTTTT. Its protein product is CSVGEGELFF.